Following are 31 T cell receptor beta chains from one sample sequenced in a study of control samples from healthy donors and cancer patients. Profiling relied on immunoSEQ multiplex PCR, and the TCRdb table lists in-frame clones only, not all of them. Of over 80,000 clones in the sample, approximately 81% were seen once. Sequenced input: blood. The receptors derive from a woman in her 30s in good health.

In DNA form, the CDR3 reads TGTGCCACCAGCAGAGACCAATGGACTAGCGGGGGGCGAGAGACCCAGTACTTC. Amino acids: CATSRDQWTSGGRETQYF. This rearrangement joins TRBV15 to TRBJ2-5; 14 bases line up with TRBD2. The V gene end was trimmed by 0 bases and the J gene end by 4 bases; junction bases not matched to a gene: 7. The CDR3 totals 18 residues. The V gene's germline CDR1 is LNHNV and CDR2 YYDKDF (reference sequence).

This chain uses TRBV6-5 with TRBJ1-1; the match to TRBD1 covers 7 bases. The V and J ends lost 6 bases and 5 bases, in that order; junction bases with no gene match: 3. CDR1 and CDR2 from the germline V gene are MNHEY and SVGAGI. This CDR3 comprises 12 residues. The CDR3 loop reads CASRTGVTEAFF. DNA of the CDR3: TGTGCCAGCAGAACAGGGGTTACTGAAGCTTTCTTT.

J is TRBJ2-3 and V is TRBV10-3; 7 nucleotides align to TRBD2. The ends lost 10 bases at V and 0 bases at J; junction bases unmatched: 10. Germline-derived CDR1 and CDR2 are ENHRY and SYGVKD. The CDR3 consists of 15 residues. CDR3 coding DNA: TGTGCCACCACTGGGGGGGGAGGTAGCACAGATACGCAGTATTTT. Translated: CATTGGGGSTDTQYF.

CDR3 in DNA: TGTGCCAGCAGCAAAGGACAGGGACCCTACGAGCAGTACTTC. Translating it yields CASSKGQGPYEQYF. The rearrangement joins TRBV14 to TRBJ2-7; 8 positions agree with TRBD1. The V segment lost 5 bases and the J segment 2 bases; nucleotides outside the gene matches: 5. This CDR3 contains 14 residues. Germline V gene sequence: CDR1 SGHDN, CDR2 FVKESK.

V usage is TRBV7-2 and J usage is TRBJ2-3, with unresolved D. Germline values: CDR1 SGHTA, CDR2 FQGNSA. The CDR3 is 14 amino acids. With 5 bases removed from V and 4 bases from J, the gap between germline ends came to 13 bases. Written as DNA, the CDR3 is TGTGCCAGCAGCCCACTCCTCCGGGCAGATACGCAGTATTTT. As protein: CASSPLLRADTQYF.

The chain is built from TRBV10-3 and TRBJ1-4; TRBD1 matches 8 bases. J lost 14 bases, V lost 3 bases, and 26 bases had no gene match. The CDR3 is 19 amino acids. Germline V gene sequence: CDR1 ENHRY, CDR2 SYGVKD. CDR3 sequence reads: CAISDVQGGYEKLGTSLFF. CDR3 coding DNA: TGTGCCATCAGTGACGTACAGGGGGGGTATGAAAAACTAGGGACGAGTCTGTTTTTT.

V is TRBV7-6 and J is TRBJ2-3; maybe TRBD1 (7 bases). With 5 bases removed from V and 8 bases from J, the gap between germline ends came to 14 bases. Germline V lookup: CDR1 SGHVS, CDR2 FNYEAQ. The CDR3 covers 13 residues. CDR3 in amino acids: CASSGLQGSTQYF. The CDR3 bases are TGTGCCAGCAGCGGACTACAGGGGAGTACGCAGTATTTT.

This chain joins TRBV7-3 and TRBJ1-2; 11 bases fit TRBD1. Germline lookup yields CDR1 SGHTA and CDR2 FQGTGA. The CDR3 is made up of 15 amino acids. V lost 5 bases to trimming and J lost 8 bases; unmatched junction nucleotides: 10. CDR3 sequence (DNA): TGTGCCAGCAGCCCTAGGACAGGGGGCGCGGAGGGCTACACCTTC. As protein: CASSPRTGGAEGYTF. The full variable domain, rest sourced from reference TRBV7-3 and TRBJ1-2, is GAGVSQTPSNKVTEKGKYVELRCDPISGHTALYWYRQSLGQGPEFLIYFQGTGAADDSGLPNDRFFAVRPEGSVSTLKIQRTERGDSAVYLCASSPRTGGAEGYTFGSGTRLTVV.

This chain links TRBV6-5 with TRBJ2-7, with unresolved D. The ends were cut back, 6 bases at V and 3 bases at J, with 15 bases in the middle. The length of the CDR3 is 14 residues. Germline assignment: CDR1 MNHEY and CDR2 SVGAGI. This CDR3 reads CASSYTSRDYEQYF. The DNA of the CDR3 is TGTGCCAGCAGCTACACTTCAAGGGACTACGAGCAGTACTTC.

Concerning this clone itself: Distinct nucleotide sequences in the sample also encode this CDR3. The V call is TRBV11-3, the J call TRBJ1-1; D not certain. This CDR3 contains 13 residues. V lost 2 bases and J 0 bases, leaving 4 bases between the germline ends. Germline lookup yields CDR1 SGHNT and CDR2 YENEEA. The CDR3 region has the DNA TGTGCCAGCAGCTTATCAATGAACACTGAAGCTTTCTTT. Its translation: CASSLSMNTEAFF.

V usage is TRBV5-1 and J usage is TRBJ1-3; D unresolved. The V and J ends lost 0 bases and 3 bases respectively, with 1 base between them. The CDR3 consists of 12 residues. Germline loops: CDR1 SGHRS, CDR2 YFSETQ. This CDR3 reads CASSLGGNTIYF. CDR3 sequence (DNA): TGCGCCAGCAGCTTGGGTGGAAACACCATATATTTT.

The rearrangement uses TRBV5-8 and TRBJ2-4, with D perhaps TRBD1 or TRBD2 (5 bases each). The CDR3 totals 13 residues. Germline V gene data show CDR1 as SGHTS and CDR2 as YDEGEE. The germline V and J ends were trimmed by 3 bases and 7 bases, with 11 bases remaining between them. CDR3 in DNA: TGTGCCAGCAGCTCCGGGACCTTCAACATTCAGTACTTC. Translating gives CASSSGTFNIQYF. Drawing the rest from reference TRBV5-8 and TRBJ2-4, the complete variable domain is EAGVTQSPTHLIKTRGQQATLRCSPISGHTSVYWYQQALGLGLQFLLWYDEGEERNRGNFPPRFSGRQFPNYSSELNVNALELEDSALYLCASSSGTFNIQYFGAGTRLSVL.

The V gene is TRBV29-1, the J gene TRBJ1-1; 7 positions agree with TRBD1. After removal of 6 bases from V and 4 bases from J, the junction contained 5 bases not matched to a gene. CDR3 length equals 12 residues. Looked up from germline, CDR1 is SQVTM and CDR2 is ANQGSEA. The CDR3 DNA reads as TGCAGCGTCGCACAGGGGTCCACTGAAGCTTTCTTT. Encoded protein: CSVAQGSTEAFF. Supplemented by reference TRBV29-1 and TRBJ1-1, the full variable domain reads SAVISQKPSRDICQRGTSLTIQCQVDSQVTMMFWYRQQPGQSLTLIATANQGSEATYESGFVIDKFPISRPNLTFSTLTVSNMSPEDSSIYLCSVAQGSTEAFFGQGTRLTVV.

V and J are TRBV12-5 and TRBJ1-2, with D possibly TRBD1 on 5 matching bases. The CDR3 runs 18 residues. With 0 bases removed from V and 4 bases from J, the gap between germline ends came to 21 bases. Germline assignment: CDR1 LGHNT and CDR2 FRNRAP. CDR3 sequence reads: CASGLVPGPGPRAYGYTF. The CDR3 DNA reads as TGTGCTAGTGGTTTGGTACCAGGGCCAGGGCCGCGGGCCTATGGCTACACCTTC.

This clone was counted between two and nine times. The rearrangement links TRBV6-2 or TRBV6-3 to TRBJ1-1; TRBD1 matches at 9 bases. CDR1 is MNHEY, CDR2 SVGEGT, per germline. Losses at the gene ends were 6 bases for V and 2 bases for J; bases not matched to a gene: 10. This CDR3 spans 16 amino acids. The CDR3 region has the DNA TGTGCCAGCAGCACCGGGACAGGGTTGGGAAACACTGAAGCTTTCTTT. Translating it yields CASSTGTGLGNTEAFF.

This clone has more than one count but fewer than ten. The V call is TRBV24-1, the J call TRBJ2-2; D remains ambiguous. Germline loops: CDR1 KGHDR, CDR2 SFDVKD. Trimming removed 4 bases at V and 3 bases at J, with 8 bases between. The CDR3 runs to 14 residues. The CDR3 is CATSEGRDTGELFF. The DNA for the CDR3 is TGTGCCACCAGTGAAGGGCGCGACACCGGGGAGCTGTTTTTT.

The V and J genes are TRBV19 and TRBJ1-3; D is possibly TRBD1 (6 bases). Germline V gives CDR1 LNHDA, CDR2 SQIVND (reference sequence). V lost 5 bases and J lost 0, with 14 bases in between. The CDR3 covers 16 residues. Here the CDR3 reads CASSGVRGASGNTIYF. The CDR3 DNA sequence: TGTGCCAGTAGTGGAGTGCGGGGGGCCTCTGGAAACACCATATATTTT.

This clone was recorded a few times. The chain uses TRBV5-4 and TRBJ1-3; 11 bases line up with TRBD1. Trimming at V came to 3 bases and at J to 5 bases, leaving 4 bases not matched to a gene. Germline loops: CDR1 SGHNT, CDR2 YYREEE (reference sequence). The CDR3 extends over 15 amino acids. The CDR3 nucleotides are TGTGCCAGCAGCTGGACAGGGGGCCGTAGAAACACCATATATTTT. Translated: CASSWTGGRRNTIYF. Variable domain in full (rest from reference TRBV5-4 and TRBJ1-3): ETGVTQSPTHLIKTRGQQVTLRCSSQSGHNTVSWYQQALGQGPQFIFQYYREEENGRGNFPPRFSGLQFPNYSSELNVNALELDDSALYLCASSWTGGRRNTIYFGEGSWLTVV.

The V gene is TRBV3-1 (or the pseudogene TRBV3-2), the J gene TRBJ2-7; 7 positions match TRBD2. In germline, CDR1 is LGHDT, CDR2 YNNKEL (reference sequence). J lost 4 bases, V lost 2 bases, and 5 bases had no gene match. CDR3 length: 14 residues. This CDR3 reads CASSQLGLVYEQYF. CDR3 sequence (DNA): TGTGCCAGCAGCCAACTTGGACTAGTGTACGAGCAGTACTTC.

For the CDR3, the DNA is TGCGCCAGCAGCCAAGAGGAGACGGGGGCAGAGACCCAGTACTTC. It encodes CASSQEETGAETQYF. The genes are TRBV4-1 and TRBJ2-5, with D tentatively TRBD1 or TRBD2 (6 bases each). From germline, CDR1 is MGHRA and CDR2 YSYEKL. This CDR3 contains 15 residues. V lost 0 bases and J lost 4, with 12 bases in between.

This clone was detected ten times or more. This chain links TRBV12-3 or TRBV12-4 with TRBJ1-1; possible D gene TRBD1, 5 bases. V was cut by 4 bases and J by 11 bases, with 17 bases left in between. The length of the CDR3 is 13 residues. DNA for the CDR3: TGTGCCAGCAGTTGGGGCAGGTATAACGAGGCTTTCTTT. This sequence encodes CASSWGRYNEAFF.

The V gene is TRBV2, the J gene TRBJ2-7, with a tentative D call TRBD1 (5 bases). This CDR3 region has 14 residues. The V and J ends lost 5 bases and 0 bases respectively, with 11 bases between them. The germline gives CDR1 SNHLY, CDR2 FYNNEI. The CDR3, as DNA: TGTGCCAGCAGTCAACAGGTGAGCTCCTACGAGCAGTACTTC. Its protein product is CASSQQVSSYEQYF.

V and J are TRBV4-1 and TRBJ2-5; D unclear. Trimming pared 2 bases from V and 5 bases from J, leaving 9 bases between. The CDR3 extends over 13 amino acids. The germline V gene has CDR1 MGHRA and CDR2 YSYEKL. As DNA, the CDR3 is TGCGCCAGCAGCCAACCCCCCCTCGAGACCCAGTACTTC. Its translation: CASSQPPLETQYF.

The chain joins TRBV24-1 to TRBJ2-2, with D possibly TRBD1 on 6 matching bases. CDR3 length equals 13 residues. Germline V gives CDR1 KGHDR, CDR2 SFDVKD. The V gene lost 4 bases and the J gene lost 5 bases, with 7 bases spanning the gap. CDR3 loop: CATSDTGTGELFF. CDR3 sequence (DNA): TGTGCCACCAGTGACACAGGGACCGGGGAGCTGTTTTTT.

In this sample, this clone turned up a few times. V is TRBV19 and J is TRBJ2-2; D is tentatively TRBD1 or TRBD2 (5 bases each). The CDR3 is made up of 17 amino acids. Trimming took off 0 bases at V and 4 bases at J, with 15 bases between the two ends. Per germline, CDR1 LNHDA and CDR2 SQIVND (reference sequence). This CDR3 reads CASSIDRDPRGTGELFF. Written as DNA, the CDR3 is TGTGCCAGTAGTATAGATCGGGATCCAAGGGGCACCGGGGAGCTGTTTTTT. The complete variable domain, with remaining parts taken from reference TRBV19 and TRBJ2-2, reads DGGITQSPKYLFRKEGQNVTLSCEQNLNHDAMYWYRQDPGQGLRLIYYSQIVNDFQKGDIAEGYSVSREKKESFPLTVTSAQKNPTAFYLCASSIDRDPRGTGELFFGEGSRLTVL.

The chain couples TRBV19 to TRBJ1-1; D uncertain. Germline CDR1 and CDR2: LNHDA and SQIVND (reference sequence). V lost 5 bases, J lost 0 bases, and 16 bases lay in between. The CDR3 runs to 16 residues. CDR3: CASSLRWAAMNTEAFF. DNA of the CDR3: TGTGCCAGTAGTTTGCGATGGGCAGCCATGAACACTGAAGCTTTCTTT.

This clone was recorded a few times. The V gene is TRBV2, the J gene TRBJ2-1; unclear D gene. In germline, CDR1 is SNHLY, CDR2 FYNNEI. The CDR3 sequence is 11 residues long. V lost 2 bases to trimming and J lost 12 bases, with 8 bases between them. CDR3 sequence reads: CASSEQALQFF. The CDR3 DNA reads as TGTGCCAGCAGTGAACAGGCTCTGCAGTTCTTC.

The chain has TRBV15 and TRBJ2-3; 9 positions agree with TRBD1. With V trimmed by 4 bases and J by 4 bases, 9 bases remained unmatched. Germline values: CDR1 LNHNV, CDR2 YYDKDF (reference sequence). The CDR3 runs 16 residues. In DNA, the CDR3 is TGTGCCACCAGCATATTACCGGGACAGGGCTCAGATACGCAGTATTTT. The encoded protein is CATSILPGQGSDTQYF.

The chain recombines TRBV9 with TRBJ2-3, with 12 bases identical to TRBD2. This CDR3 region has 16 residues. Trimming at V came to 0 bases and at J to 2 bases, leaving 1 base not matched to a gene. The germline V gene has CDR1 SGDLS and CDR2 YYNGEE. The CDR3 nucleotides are TGTGCCAGCAGCGTAGGACTAGCGGGGGCCACAGATACGCAGTATTTT. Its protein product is CASSVGLAGATDTQYF.

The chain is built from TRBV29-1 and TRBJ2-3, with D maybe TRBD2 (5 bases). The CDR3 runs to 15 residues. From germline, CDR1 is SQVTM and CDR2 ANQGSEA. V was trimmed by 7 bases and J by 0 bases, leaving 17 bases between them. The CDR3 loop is CSADSSLSSTDTQYF. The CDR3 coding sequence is TGCAGCGCAGACTCTAGCCTATCTAGCACAGATACGCAGTATTTT.

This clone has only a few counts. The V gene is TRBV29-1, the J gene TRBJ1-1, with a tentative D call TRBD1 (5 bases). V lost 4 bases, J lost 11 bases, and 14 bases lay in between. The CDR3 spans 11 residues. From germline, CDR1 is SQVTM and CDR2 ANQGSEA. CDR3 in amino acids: CSVGGGASAFF. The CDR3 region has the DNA TGCAGCGTTGGGGGTGGGGCGTCGGCTTTCTTT.